Below are 27 T cell receptor beta chains sequenced from a single sample in a study of T cell responses to AZD1222 COVID-19 vaccine. Some clones are missing from TCRdb's copy, which holds only in-frame ones; the method was immunoSEQ multiplex PCR. The sample consists of over 110,000 clones, about nine tenths of them appearing once. The sample consisted of peripheral blood, taken on day 0 of AZD1222 vaccination. These receptors were taken from an adult in good health.

The chain combines TRBV20-1 with TRBJ1-5, with 7 bases aligning to TRBD1. The CDR3 has 15 amino acids. Germline V gene data show CDR1 as DFQATT and CDR2 as SNEGSKA (reference sequence). V was clipped by 3 bases and J by 2 bases; unmatched bases: 7. CDR3 loop: CSASFRGSGNQPQHF. Here the CDR3 DNA reads TGCAGTGCTAGTTTCAGGGGGTCTGGCAATCAGCCCCAGCATTTT.

This chain joins TRBV5-1 and TRBJ2-7; TRBD2 matches at 14 bases. V shed 4 bases and J 8 bases; nucleotides not matched to a gene: 11. Germline loops: CDR1 SGHRS, CDR2 YFSETQ. The CDR3 runs to 16 residues. CDR3 nucleotides: TGCGCCAGCAGCGTGGGACTAGCGGGAGCCCACCCCAAGCAGTACTTC. This codes for CASSVGLAGAHPKQYF.

The genes are TRBV10-3 and TRBJ1-3, with no clear D. The CDR3 consists of 15 residues. The ends were cut back, 4 bases at V and 0 bases at J, with 10 bases in the middle. Germline CDR1 ENHRY, CDR2 SYGVKD. CDR3 residues: CAISGGFGSGNTIYF. The DNA for the CDR3 is TGTGCCATCAGTGGCGGATTCGGCTCTGGAAACACCATATATTTT.

The CDR3 sequence is CASSPRDRGYGYTF. CDR3 sequence (DNA): TGTGCCAGCAGCCCACGGGACAGGGGCTATGGCTACACCTTC. The chain uses TRBV14 and TRBJ1-2; 10 nucleotides agree with TRBD1. The CDR3 consists of 14 residues. Trimming cost V 4 bases and J 4 bases; bases outside gene matches: 3. In germline, CDR1 is SGHDN, CDR2 FVKESK.

The chain recombines TRBV14 with TRBJ1-5; D is unresolved. V gave up 0 bases and J gave up 5 bases, with 5 bases separating them. CDR3 length: 13 amino acids. Germline V gene sequence: CDR1 SGHDN, CDR2 FVKESK. The CDR3 DNA is TGTGCCAGCAGCCAAGAGAGAGATCAGCCCCAGCATTTT. It yields the protein CASSQERDQPQHF. Filled out from reference TRBV14 and TRBJ1-5, the complete variable domain reads EAGVTQFPSHSVIEKGQTVTLRCDPISGHDNLYWYRRVMGKEIKFLLHFVKESKQDESGMPNNRFLAERTGGTYSTLKVQPAELEDSGVYFCASSQERDQPQHFGDGTRLSIL.

On this clone: The identical CDR3 is also encoded by other nucleotide sequences in the sample. J is TRBJ1-1 and V is TRBV5-1; maybe TRBD1 (6 bases). The ends were cut back, 1 base at V and 3 bases at J, with 10 bases in the middle. This CDR3 is built from 14 residues. Germline-derived CDR1 and CDR2 are SGHRS and YFSETQ. The CDR3 here is CASSLTGRDTEAFF. CDR3 bases: TGCGCCAGCAGCTTGACAGGGCGTGACACTGAAGCTTTCTTT.

The chain combines TRBV6-5 with TRBJ2-7; 8 bases match TRBD1. Trimming removed 7 bases from V and 4 bases from J; junction bases left unmatched: 12. The CDR3 consists of 15 residues. Germline V CDR1 and CDR2: MNHEY, SVGAGI. CDR3 coding DNA: TGTGCCAGCAAAACCGGAGACAGGGGCTATTACGAGCAGTACTTC. This sequence encodes CASKTGDRGYYEQYF.

The rearrangement links TRBV14 to TRBJ2-1, with D hard to call. Trimming cost V 4 bases and J 4 bases, with 11 bases left between them. The CDR3 totals 14 residues. The V gene's germline CDR1 is SGHDN and CDR2 FVKESK. The CDR3 loop reads CASSRLGRYNEQFF. In DNA, the CDR3 is TGTGCCAGCAGCCGATTGGGCCGATACAATGAGCAGTTCTTC.

CDR3 coding DNA: TGTGCCAGCAGTTTAAGTTGGCAATCTGGCTACACCTTC. This translates into CASSLSWQSGYTF. The V and J genes are TRBV28 and TRBJ1-2; D is unclear. From germline, CDR1 is MDHEN and CDR2 SYDVKM. This CDR3 contains 13 residues. V dropped 2 bases and J dropped 7 bases, with 11 bases sitting between them.

V and J are TRBV9 and TRBJ2-2; D uncertain. V lost 0 bases and J lost 4, with 10 bases in between. Germline V gene data show CDR1 as SGDLS and CDR2 as YYNGEE. The CDR3 has 15 residues. CDR3 loop: CASSVGGRLTGELFF. The CDR3 coding sequence is TGTGCCAGCAGCGTAGGCGGTAGGCTCACCGGGGAGCTGTTTTTT. The full variable domain, in which reference TRBV9 and TRBJ2-2 provide the parts outside the CDR3, is DSGVTQTPKHLITATGQRVTLRCSPRSGDLSVYWYQQSLDQGLQFLIQYYNGEERAKGNILERFSAQQFPDLHSELNLSSLELGDSALYFCASSVGGRLTGELFFGEGSRLTVL.

This sequence joins TRBV7-9 and TRBJ1-1; a weak D match, TRBD1 (6 bases). The CDR3 spans 13 residues. Germline CDR1 and CDR2: SEHNR and FQNEAQ (reference sequence). The ends were cut back, 7 bases at V and 1 base at J, with 10 bases in the middle. The CDR3 region has the DNA TGTGCCAGCATCAGGGGAGGGAACACTGAAGCTTTCTTT. It is translated as CASIRGGNTEAFF.

V usage is TRBV6-1 and J usage is TRBJ2-7; 8 bases are a match to TRBD1. V gave up 3 bases and J gave up 4 bases; unmatched junction bases: 8. The CDR3 runs to 15 residues. Germline values: CDR1 MNHNS, CDR2 SASEGT. CDR3 sequence (DNA): TGTGCCAGCAGTGATCAGGGGGCCCTGGGATACGAGCAGTACTTC. Its protein product is CASSDQGALGYEQYF.

J is TRBJ1-1 and V is TRBV14; D is unresolved. Germline CDR1 is SGHDN and CDR2 is FVKESK. The V and J ends lost 4 bases and 3 bases respectively, with 12 bases between them. The CDR3 runs 14 residues. For the CDR3, the DNA is TGTGCCAGCAGCCGTAAGGGTTCTGACACTGAAGCTTTCTTT. Its translation: CASSRKGSDTEAFF.

The DNA of the CDR3 is TGTGCCAGCAGCATCCGGGACAAGGCCCAAACAGTAAGCACAGATACGCAGTATTTT. This codes for CASSIRDKAQTVSTDTQYF. V and J are TRBV7-9 and TRBJ2-3; D possibly corresponds to TRBD1 (6 bases). The V gene's germline CDR1 is SEHNR and CDR2 FQNEAQ (reference sequence). CDR3 size: 19 residues. V dropped 5 bases and J dropped 0 bases, with 24 bases sitting between them.

The chain joins TRBV4-1 to TRBJ2-3; the D gene could be TRBD1 or TRBD2 (5 bases each). V was shortened by 4 bases and J by 8 bases, with 13 bases between the two germline ends. The CDR3 covers 13 residues. Germline V CDR1 and CDR2: MGHRA, YSYEKL. CDR3 sequence: CASSPSPGTTQYF. For the CDR3, the DNA is TGCGCCAGCAGCCCCTCTCCGGGGACTACGCAGTATTTT.

The chain recombines TRBV2 with TRBJ1-2; no clear D gene. The V gene lost 3 bases and the J gene lost 3 bases, with 5 bases spanning the gap. The CDR3 covers 12 residues. Germline V gene sequence: CDR1 SNHLY, CDR2 FYNNEI. CDR3 in DNA: TGTGCCAGCAGTGACAGACACTATGGCTACACCTTC. The encoded protein is CASSDRHYGYTF.

The gene calls are TRBV2 and TRBJ1-4, with 9 bases fitting TRBD1. The germline gives CDR1 SNHLY, CDR2 FYNNEI. This CDR3 contains 13 residues. With 10 bases clipped from V and 6 bases from J, the junction kept 6 bases outside the gene matches. CDR3 DNA sequence: TGTGCCACCACCGGGACAGGGTATGAAAAACTGTTTTTT. This gives the protein CATTGTGYEKLFF. Variable domain in full (rest from reference TRBV2 and TRBJ1-4): EPEVTQTPSHQVTQMGQEVILRCVPISNHLYFYWYRQILGQKVEFLVSFYNNEISEKSEIFDDQFSVERPDGSNFTLKIRSTKLEDSAMYFCATTGTGYEKLFFGSGTQLSVL.

The chain recombines TRBV5-1 with TRBJ1-3; 12 bases agree with TRBD1. The CDR3 contains 15 residues. Germline CDR1 SGHRS, CDR2 YFSETQ. J was trimmed by 8 bases and V by 3 bases; bases with no gene match: 6. DNA of the CDR3: TGCGCCAGCAGCTCGAGGGACAGGGGGCGAGACACCATATATTTT. Encoded protein: CASSSRDRGRDTIYF.

As concerns this clone: Distinct nucleotide sequences in the sample also encode this CDR3. The genes are TRBV7-9 and TRBJ2-1; D ambiguous. Between the trimmed V and J ends, which lost 5 bases and 7 bases, there was a span of 12 bases. The CDR3 contains 13 residues. Germline-derived CDR1 and CDR2 are SEHNR and FQNEAQ (reference sequence). The CDR3, as DNA: TGTGCCAGCAGCCCTCCTTTGGTGAATGAGCAGTTCTTC. As protein: CASSPPLVNEQFF.

The chain couples TRBV4-2 to TRBJ2-7, with D unclear. This CDR3 is 13 amino acids long. In germline, CDR1 is LGHNA, CDR2 YNFKEQ. V was shortened by 1 base and J by 2 bases, with 6 bases between the two germline ends. Here the CDR3 reads CASSQVNPYEQYF. CDR3 in DNA: TGTGCCAGCAGCCAAGTAAATCCCTACGAGCAGTACTTC.

This sequence joins TRBV18 and TRBJ2-7; no definite D call. Trimming left V 1 base short and J 6 bases short, with 16 bases between. This CDR3 region has 15 residues. Germline assignment: CDR1 KGHSH and CDR2 LQKENI. CDR3 DNA sequence: TGTGCCAGCTCACCACGGGCCGTCCTATCCGGCGAGCAGTACTTC. It encodes CASSPRAVLSGEQYF.

The chain carries TRBV30 and TRBJ1-2; D remains ambiguous. The CDR3 has 15 residues. Trimming stripped 0 bases from V and 4 bases from J, with 15 bases between. CDR1 GTSNPN and CDR2 SVGIG come from the germline V gene (reference sequence). The CDR3 coding sequence is TGTGCCTGGAGTGTATGGGCAGGCCTAGTCTATGGCTACACCTTC. As protein: CAWSVWAGLVYGYTF.

This rearrangement joins TRBV9 to TRBJ2-5; D not certain. The length of the CDR3 is 14 residues. V dropped 1 base and J dropped 0 bases, with 7 bases sitting between them. Per germline, CDR1 SGDLS and CDR2 YYNGEE. For the CDR3, the DNA is TGTGCCAGCAGCGTATCCAAGTACCAAGAGACCCAGTACTTC. Residues: CASSVSKYQETQYF. Looking up the rest from reference TRBV9 and TRBJ2-5 gives the full variable domain: DSGVTQTPKHLITATGQRVTLRCSPRSGDLSVYWYQQSLDQGLQFLIQYYNGEERAKGNILERFSAQQFPDLHSELNLSSLELGDSALYFCASSVSKYQETQYFGPGTRLLVL.

The chain has TRBV11-2 and TRBJ2-5; unclear D gene. CDR3 length equals 16 residues. Germline V gene sequence: CDR1 SGHAT, CDR2 FQNNGV. Trimming removed 4 bases from V and 1 base from J, with 16 bases in between. The CDR3: CASSSVDWWTQETQYF. CDR3 nucleotides: TGTGCCAGCAGCTCAGTGGATTGGTGGACCCAAGAGACCCAGTACTTC.

The chain recombines TRBV6-5 with TRBJ1-2; 9 bases align to TRBD1. Germline lookup yields CDR1 MNHEY and CDR2 SVGAGI. With 6 bases clipped from V and 7 bases from J, the junction kept 12 bases outside the gene matches. This CDR3 has 15 amino acids. The CDR3 DNA is TGTGCCAGCAGCACCCCCGGGACAGGGTGGGTTGGCTACACCTTC. As protein: CASSTPGTGWVGYTF.

The V call is TRBV12-5, the J call TRBJ2-3, with D unresolved. Looked up from germline, CDR1 is LGHNT and CDR2 is FRNRAP. Trimming cost V 1 base and J 2 bases, with 13 bases left between them. This CDR3 region has 16 residues. CDR3 DNA: TGTGCTAGTGGTTTGGGGTTTGCGTTTTCCACAGATACGCAGTATTTT. This gives the protein CASGLGFAFSTDTQYF. The whole variable domain, filled in from reference TRBV12-5 and TRBJ2-3, reads DARVTQTPRHKVTEMGQEVTMRCQPILGHNTVFWYRQTMMQGLELLAYFRNRAPLDDSGMPKDRFSAEMPDATLATLKIQPSEPRDSAVYFCASGLGFAFSTDTQYFGPGTRLTVL.

This sequence joins TRBV4-1 and TRBJ1-1; TRBD1 aligns across 8 bases. This CDR3 spans 20 amino acids. Germline trimming cut 1 base from V and 1 base from J; bases unmatched to any gene: 17. CDR1 MGHRA and CDR2 YSYEKL come from the germline V gene. CDR3: CASSQGRAGGYAGRNTEAFF. The CDR3 DNA is TGCGCCAGCAGCCAAGGCCGGGCAGGGGGCTATGCGGGAAGGAACACTGAAGCTTTCTTT.